Each of the 32 T cell receptor beta chains below was sequenced from the same sample in a study of cytomegalovirus exposure and HLA in healthy donors. TCRdb's table, derived via immunoSEQ multiplex PCR, lists solely in-frame clones and lacks some. Of 90,000 to 150,000 clones listed, around 89% are singletons. What was sequenced was PBMCs. Every receptor here comes from a woman aged 18-29 years in good health and CMV-seropositive.

The chain carries TRBV6-5 and TRBJ2-2; 10 nucleotides line up with TRBD2. After removal of 6 bases from V and 1 base from J, the junction contained 2 bases not matched to a gene. Germline loops: CDR1 MNHEY, CDR2 SVGAGI. This CDR3 has 15 amino acids. For the CDR3, the DNA is TGTGCCAGCAGAGCGGGGGGGTGGAACACCGGGGAGCTGTTTTTT. Residues: CASRAGGWNTGELFF.

This clone showed up just a few times. The V call is TRBV6-5, the J call TRBJ1-1; possible D gene TRBD1, 6 bases. V lost 6 bases to trimming and J lost 4 bases, with 15 bases between them. This CDR3 spans 14 amino acids. The V gene's germline CDR1 is MNHEY and CDR2 SVGAGI. CDR3 coding DNA: TGTGCCAGCAGGGGAATTGGGGGGGCCACTGAAGCTTTCTTT. Its protein product is CASRGIGGATEAFF.

This clone showed up just once. V gene TRBV12-5 combines with J gene TRBJ2-2; no firm D call. The CDR3 covers 15 residues. CDR1 and CDR2 (germline): LGHNT, FRNRAP. V lost 5 bases to trimming and J lost 0 bases, with 10 bases between them. Here the CDR3 reads CASGPKSSNTGELFF. Written as DNA, the CDR3 is TGTGCTAGTGGTCCGAAGAGCTCGAACACCGGGGAGCTGTTTTTT. The whole variable domain, remainder taken from reference TRBV12-5 and TRBJ2-2, is DARVTQTPRHKVTEMGQEVTMRCQPILGHNTVFWYRQTMMQGLELLAYFRNRAPLDDSGMPKDRFSAEMPDATLATLKIQPSEPRDSAVYFCASGPKSSNTGELFFGEGSRLTVL.

CDR3 nucleotides: TGCAGCGTTGAAGATAGTAGCGTCTCTGGGGCCAACGTCCTGACTTTC. This sequence encodes CSVEDSSVSGANVLTF. This sequence joins TRBV29-1 and TRBJ2-6, with D possibly TRBD2 on 5 matching bases. The V end lost 0 bases, the J end lost 0 bases, and 9 bases lay between the germline ends. Per germline, CDR1 SQVTM and CDR2 ANQGSEA. The CDR3 consists of 16 residues.

For this clone: This sample also contains other DNA sequences that code for the same CDR3. The chain has TRBV5-1 and TRBJ1-2; 8 positions match TRBD1. This CDR3 has 14 residues. Per germline, CDR1 SGHRS and CDR2 YFSETQ. The trim removed 3 bases at V and 1 base at J, leaving 2 bases unmatched. CDR3: CASSSTGGNYGYTF. The CDR3, as DNA: TGCGCCAGCAGCTCCACAGGGGGTAACTATGGCTACACCTTC.

CDR3 in DNA: TGCAGTGGGGCGCGGAATGAAAAACTGTTTTTT. Translating gives CSGARNEKLFF. V and J are TRBV29-1 and TRBJ1-4; TRBD1 might be the D (5 bases). This CDR3 region has 11 residues. CDR1 is SQVTM, CDR2 ANQGSEA, per germline.

Details on this clone: Distinct nucleotide sequences in the sample also encode this CDR3. The rearrangement joins TRBV7-2 to TRBJ2-1; TRBD2 matches at 9 bases. This CDR3 spans 13 amino acids. The germline V gene has CDR1 SGHTA and CDR2 FQGNSA. Trimming removed 1 base from V and 10 bases from J; junction bases left unmatched: 2. The CDR3 reads CASSLGLAGEQFF. DNA for the CDR3: TGTGCCAGCAGCTTAGGCCTAGCGGGAGAGCAGTTCTTC.

In this sample, this clone turned up once. The chain employs TRBV7-8 and TRBJ1-4, with a weak D call TRBD1 (6 bases). This CDR3 contains 16 residues. The V end was cut by 4 bases, the J end by 4 bases, with 16 bases between. CDR1 and CDR2 (germline): SGHVS, FQNEAQ. The CDR3 loop reads CASSSGTPTHNEKLFF. The CDR3 DNA reads as TGTGCCAGCAGCTCCGGGACACCAACCCATAATGAAAAACTGTTTTTT.

This clone was recorded a few times. CDR3 region: CASSSRDYEQYF. The CDR3 DNA reads as TGTGCCAGCAGCTCGAGGGATTACGAGCAGTACTTC. The rearrangement joins TRBV7-9 to TRBJ2-7; TRBD2 is a possible D gene (5 bases). The germline gives CDR1 SEHNR, CDR2 FQNEAQ (reference sequence). The length of the CDR3 is 12 residues. Trimming pared 4 bases from V and 4 bases from J, leaving 8 bases between. Using reference TRBV7-9 and TRBJ2-7 for the parts outside the CDR3, the full variable domain is DTGVSQNPRHKITKRGQNVTFRCDPISEHNRLYWYRQTLGQGPEFLTYFQNEAQLEKSRLLSDRFSAERPKGSFSTLEIQRTEQGDSAMYLCASSSRDYEQYFGPGTRLTVT.

The chain recombines TRBV2 with TRBJ2-7, with D tentatively TRBD1 (6 bases). In germline, CDR1 is SNHLY, CDR2 FYNNEI. This CDR3 is built from 14 residues. Trimming removed 1 base at V and 12 bases at J, with 19 bases between. CDR3 protein: CASSEGMAGVVGYF. DNA for the CDR3: TGTGCCAGCAGTGAAGGGATGGCAGGGGTTGTCGGGTACTTC.

V and J are TRBV14 and TRBJ2-6, with D possibly TRBD1 on 5 matching bases. The germline V gene has CDR1 SGHDN and CDR2 FVKESK. Trimming cost V 4 bases and J 0 bases, with 7 bases left between them. The CDR3 has 15 amino acids. DNA of the CDR3: TGTGCCAGCAGCCCAGGGAACTCTGGGGCCAACGTCCTGACTTTC. It codes for CASSPGNSGANVLTF.

V gene TRBV29-1 combines with J gene TRBJ2-5; 10 positions match TRBD2. V dropped 6 bases and J dropped 4; count of bases not matched to a gene: 8. The CDR3 sequence is 14 residues long. The V gene's germline CDR1 is SQVTM and CDR2 ANQGSEA. CDR3: CSVATGTSVETQYF. The CDR3 nucleotides read TGCAGCGTCGCGACTGGGACTAGCGTAGAGACCCAGTACTTC.

The chain combines TRBV2 with TRBJ1-5; D not resolved. The V gene's germline CDR1 is SNHLY and CDR2 FYNNEI. This CDR3 region has 14 residues. Trimming pared 7 bases from V and 6 bases from J, leaving 16 bases between. Here the CDR3 DNA reads TGTGCCAGCACCCTTCGGGTAGGGAGTCAGCCCCAGCATTTT. It yields the protein CASTLRVGSQPQHF.

The chain couples TRBV18 to TRBJ2-5; D unclear. Germline V gives CDR1 KGHSH, CDR2 LQKENI. CDR3 size: 15 residues. Trimming cost V 5 bases and J 3 bases, with 16 bases left between them. CDR3 protein: CASSSSYYSKETQYF. The CDR3 bases are TGTGCCAGCTCAAGCAGCTACTATTCGAAAGAGACCCAGTACTTC.

V gene TRBV5-1 combines with J gene TRBJ2-3; 11 bases agree with TRBD2. From germline, CDR1 is SGHRS and CDR2 YFSETQ. There are 18 residues in the CDR3. Trimming removed 4 bases from V and 3 bases from J; junction bases left unmatched: 13. In nucleotides, the CDR3 is TGCGCCAGCAGCCCCCGCAAGATTAGCGGGAGGGTTACAGATACGCAGTATTTT. Translating gives CASSPRKISGRVTDTQYF.

The chain uses TRBV27 and TRBJ1-1, with D perhaps TRBD1 (6 bases). CDR1 and CDR2 (germline): MNHEY, SMNVEV (reference sequence). The CDR3 loop spans 12 amino acids. V was shortened by 6 bases and J by 5 bases, with 10 bases between the two germline ends. CDR3 sequence reads: CASRAQGTEAFF. The CDR3 DNA sequence: TGTGCCAGCAGAGCACAGGGAACTGAAGCTTTCTTT.

The chain combines TRBV4-2 with TRBJ2-2; TRBD2 agrees at 15 bases. Germline values: CDR1 LGHNA, CDR2 YNFKEQ. Trimming cost V 0 bases and J 6 bases; bases outside gene matches: 8. The CDR3 spans 19 residues. CDR3 sequence (DNA): TGTGCCAGCAGCCAAGATCGGACTAGCGGGGGGGCCCATGCCGGGGAGCTGTTTTTT. Amino acid sequence: CASSQDRTSGGAHAGELFF.

The chain recombines TRBV30 with TRBJ2-3; tentative D call: TRBD2 (6 bases). The CDR3 is 14 amino acids. Per germline, CDR1 GTSNPN and CDR2 SVGIG (reference sequence). V was cut by 8 bases and J by 2 bases, with 17 bases left in between. The CDR3 DNA sequence: TGTGCCCAGGGCTGGGGGGAGAACACAGATACGCAGTATTTT. Protein: CAQGWGENTDTQYF.

V is TRBV5-8 and J is TRBJ2-3; 7 nucleotides align to TRBD2. Germline values: CDR1 SGHTS, CDR2 YDEGEE. Trimming removed 2 bases from V and 6 bases from J; junction bases left unmatched: 3. This CDR3 contains 13 residues. For the CDR3, the DNA is TGTGCCAGCAGCTTTAGGCGGGAGGATACGCAGTATTTT. It codes for CASSFRREDTQYF.

The chain is built from TRBV7-9 and TRBJ2-5; D is unresolved. This CDR3 is 11 amino acids long. The V gene lost 4 bases and the J gene lost 2 bases, with 2 bases spanning the gap. From germline, CDR1 is SEHNR and CDR2 FQNEAQ (reference sequence). The CDR3 sequence is CASSSQETQYF. The DNA for the CDR3 is TGTGCCAGCAGCTCTCAAGAGACCCAGTACTTC.

For this clone: Distinct nucleotide sequences in the sample also encode this CDR3. This chain links TRBV7-2 with TRBJ2-1; 10 bases align to TRBD2. The CDR3 spans 13 residues. Germline loops: CDR1 SGHTA, CDR2 FQGNSA. After removal of 1 base from V and 9 bases from J, the junction contained 0 bases not matched to a gene. CDR3 region: CASSLGLAGEQFF. The CDR3 region has the DNA TGTGCCAGCAGCTTAGGACTAGCGGGTGAGCAGTTCTTC.

The V gene is TRBV7-2, the J gene TRBJ2-7; TRBD1 might be the D (5 bases). This CDR3 spans 15 amino acids. Germline values: CDR1 SGHTA, CDR2 FQGNSA. V lost 2 bases, J lost 0 bases, and 11 bases lay in between. The CDR3 DNA is TGTGCCAGCAGCTTAACACAGGACCCCTCCTACGAGCAGTACTTC. It translates to CASSLTQDPSYEQYF.

This sequence joins TRBV27 and TRBJ2-3; a weak D match, TRBD2 (6 bases). Germline assignment: CDR1 MNHEY and CDR2 SMNVEV (reference sequence). CDR3 size: 15 residues. The V gene lost 6 bases and the J gene lost 0 bases, with 13 bases spanning the gap. CDR3 amino acids: CASSHAAGSTDTQYF. The CDR3 nucleotides are TGTGCCAGCAGCCACGCCGCGGGGAGCACAGATACGCAGTATTTT.

J is TRBJ2-6 and V is TRBV5-1; D perhaps matches TRBD1 (6 bases). Germline V lookup: CDR1 SGHRS, CDR2 YFSETQ. This CDR3 contains 19 residues. With 5 bases removed from V and 2 bases from J, the gap between germline ends came to 23 bases. CDR3 amino acids: CASSRVVNGNRAGANVLTF. The CDR3 DNA sequence: TGCGCCAGCAGTAGGGTGGTGAACGGGAACAGGGCTGGGGCCAACGTCCTGACTTTC. The full variable domain, rest sourced from reference TRBV5-1 and TRBJ2-6, is KAGVTQTPRYLIKTRGQQVTLSCSPISGHRSVSWYQQTPGQGLQFLFEYFSETQRNKGNFPGRFSGRQFSNSRSEMNVSTLELGDSALYLCASSRVVNGNRAGANVLTFGAGSRLTVL.

The V gene is TRBV13, the J gene TRBJ2-1, with TRBD1 matching 10 bases. Germline CDR1 is PRHDT and CDR2 is FYEKMQ (reference sequence). This CDR3 region has 15 residues. The ends lost 6 bases at V and 6 bases at J; junction bases unmatched: 8. The CDR3 DNA reads as TGTGCCAGCAGTACTCCGGGACAGGGGCGCAATGAGCAGTTCTTC. Encoded protein: CASSTPGQGRNEQFF.

This chain connects TRBV19 to TRBJ1-1; D gene uncertain. The germline V and J ends were trimmed by 4 bases and 1 base, with 7 bases remaining between them. This CDR3 comprises 13 residues. The germline gives CDR1 LNHDA, CDR2 SQIVND (reference sequence). CDR3 bases: TGTGCCAGTAGTACGACACCGAACACTGAAGCTTTCTTT. Translation gives CASSTTPNTEAFF.

V is TRBV13 and J is TRBJ2-3, with 10 nucleotides matching TRBD2. Germline loops: CDR1 PRHDT, CDR2 FYEKMQ (reference sequence). Trimming removed 5 bases from V and 0 bases from J; junction bases left unmatched: 2. The length of the CDR3 is 15 residues. The chain's CDR3 is CASSPLAGSTDTQYF. The CDR3 nucleotides are TGTGCCAGCAGCCCACTAGCGGGGAGCACAGATACGCAGTATTTT. Using reference TRBV13 and TRBJ2-3 for the parts outside the CDR3, the full variable domain is AAGVIQSPRHLIKEKRETATLKCYPIPRHDTVYWYQQGPGQDPQFLISFYEKMQSDKGSIPDRFSAQQFSDYHSELNMSSLELGDSALYFCASSPLAGSTDTQYFGPGTRLTVL.

The chain links TRBV9 to TRBJ1-4; no clear D. V was shortened by 6 bases and J by 3 bases, with 15 bases between the two germline ends. The CDR3 runs to 15 residues. Germline CDR1 is SGDLS and CDR2 is YYNGEE. CDR3 loop: CASNLQSRANEKLFF. The CDR3, as DNA: TGTGCCAGCAATCTCCAGTCCCGTGCTAATGAAAAACTGTTTTTT. The entire variable domain, with the rest obtained from reference TRBV9 and TRBJ1-4, is as follows: DSGVTQTPKHLITATGQRVTLRCSPRSGDLSVYWYQQSLDQGLQFLIQYYNGEERAKGNILERFSAQQFPDLHSELNLSSLELGDSALYFCASNLQSRANEKLFFGSGTQLSVL.

The chain couples TRBV10-2 to TRBJ2-1, with 14 bases identical to TRBD2. CDR1 and CDR2 from the germline V gene are WSHSY and SAAADI. V trimming: 6 bases; J trimming: 8 bases; junction bases outside the gene matches: 6. This CDR3 is built from 15 residues. This CDR3 reads CASSRLAGGHDEQFF. CDR3 in DNA: TGCGCCAGCAGCCGACTAGCGGGGGGGCACGATGAGCAGTTCTTC.

V gene TRBV15 combines with J gene TRBJ2-7; D gene unclear. CDR1 LNHNV and CDR2 YYDKDF come from the germline V gene (reference sequence). V gave up 0 bases and J gave up 3 bases, with 18 bases separating them. The CDR3 sequence is 17 residues long. CDR3 coding DNA: TGTGCCACCAGCAGAGAGGTGGTGAGAGGTTCTAGCTACGAGCAGTACTTC. Its translation: CATSREVVRGSSYEQYF.

The chain joins TRBV9 to TRBJ2-5; 8 bases align to TRBD2. V gave up 0 bases and J gave up 4 bases; unmatched junction bases: 5. CDR3 size: 15 residues. Per germline, CDR1 SGDLS and CDR2 YYNGEE. The CDR3 region is CASSVAGLAGETQYF. The CDR3 DNA reads as TGTGCCAGCAGCGTAGCTGGACTAGCCGGAGAGACCCAGTACTTC.

The chain is built from TRBV5-4 and TRBJ1-1; D gene ambiguous. The germline V gene has CDR1 SGHNT and CDR2 YYREEE (reference sequence). V lost 3 bases and J lost 6, with 18 bases in between. There are 15 residues in the CDR3. The CDR3 sequence is CASSSQQYGGSEAFF. The CDR3 DNA reads as TGTGCCAGCAGCTCCCAGCAGTACGGAGGGTCTGAAGCTTTCTTT.